This T cell receptor (beta chain) was found in a study of neurological immune-mediated disorders. Findings of the study overall: The expanded clones of different subjects shared no CDR3 amino acid sequences (suggesting private repertoires in all groups). In HTLV-1-associated myelopathy, TCR clonal expansion was greatest, whereas multiple sclerosis had the least, falling below healthy controls.

As for time point: longitudinal time-point 2. The unsorted libraries were produced from 2 million PBMCs held at -80 C. The CDR3 runs to 14 residues. The V gene lost 1 base and the J gene lost 5 bases, with 13 bases spanning the gap. CDR1 is SGHRS and CDR2 is YFSETQ in the germline V gene. The making of cDNA relied on 5'RACE with 10-nucleotide random UMIs. TCRdb re-analysed the 5' RACE reads in MiXCR, keeping a single row per CDR3 protein. The sample has roughly 60,000 distinct CDR3 sequences; around 9.7% are singletons. This clonotype was recorded at least ten times. Its antigen is not identified. The chain carries TRBV5-1 and TRBJ2-7, with D unclear. The sequenced material came from PBMCs. The TCR sequence derives from a man aged 25-45 years in good health. Here the CDR3 reads CASSLRVNRDEQYF. CDR3 coding DNA: TGCGCCAGCAGCTTGCGGGTCAACCGCGACGAGCAGTACTTC. Complete variable domain (other parts from reference TRBV5-1 and TRBJ2-7): KAGVTQTPRYLIKTRGQQVTLSCSPISGHRSVSWYQQTPGQGLQFLFEYFSETQRNKGNFPGRFSGRQFSNSRSEMNVSTLELGDSALYLCASSLRVNRDEQYFGPGTRLTVT.